This T cell receptor beta chain was retrieved from a study of radiotherapy plus CTLA-4 blockade in lung cancer. V was clipped by 6 bases and J by 4 bases; unmatched bases: 8. The CDR3 totals 14 residues. In germline, CDR1 is MDHEN, CDR2 SYDVKM. Assay used: immunoSEQ multiplex PCR; TCRdb lists only in-frame clones, some missing. The sample yields about 48,000 clones, around 83% seen once. The chain joins TRBV28 to TRBJ1-1, with TRBD1 identical over 7 bases. The TCR originated in a human donor with non-small cell lung cancer who had stable disease on radiotherapy plus ipilimumab. The input for sequencing was peripheral blood, taken from a patient treated with radiotherapy plus ipilimumab. CDR3 sequence reads: CASRIQGMSTEAFF. CDR3 in DNA: TGTGCCAGCAGGATACAGGGGATGAGCACTGAAGCTTTCTTT. Looking up the rest from reference TRBV28 and TRBJ1-1 gives the full variable domain: DVKVTQSSRYLVKRTGEKVFLECVQDMDHENMFWYRQDPGLGLRLIYFSYDVKMKEKGDIPEGYSVSREKKERFSLILESASTNQTSMYLCASRIQGMSTEAFFGQGTRLTVV.